The present T cell receptor beta chain was sequenced within a study of early T cells in non-severe SARS-CoV-2 infection. Broader study findings: Anti-spike CD8 responses were favored by VDJdb matching, which missed private and CD4 specificities.

This clonotype was observed many times. Its antigen is not known. TCRdb itself ran the 5' RACE reads through MiXCR, one entry per CDR3 protein. This sample has about 30,000 distinct CDR3 sequences, with approximately 5.1% found just once. Germline assignment: CDR1 KGHDR and CDR2 SFDVKD. The CDR3 totals 12 residues. V gave up 0 bases and J gave up 4 bases, with 0 bases separating them. V gene TRBV24-1 combines with J gene TRBJ2-1; D unclear. This TCR derives from an adult who was a healthcare worker with PCR-confirmed SARS-CoV-2 infection or an uninfected control (not recorded which). The sample taken for sequencing was whole blood. CDR3 sequence: CATSDLYNEQFF. The CDR3 DNA follows: TGTGCCACCAGTGATTTGTACAATGAGCAGTTCTTC.